This is a list of T cell receptor beta chains from one sample in a study. TCRdb reprocessed the 5' RACE reads with MiXCR, giving one entry per CDR3 protein. The sample records some 37,000 distinct CDR3 sequences, 18% being singletons. Sequenced: naive CD4+ T cells sorted from a lymph node. All receptors derive from a female donor with breast cancer. The conserved cysteine and the conserved F or W are not part of the CDR3 here. Where a row states a size, it is once, few, many or the class of an expanded clone; other rows omit it.

v_gene: TRBV5-1
abundance: many
CDR3aa: ASSGRDRSTEQF

v_gene: TRBV5-6
abundance: .
CDR3aa: ASSTGEAETQY

v_gene: TRBV5-1
abundance: .
CDR3aa: ASRKAATNEKLF

v_gene: TRBV25-1
abundance: .
CDR3aa: ASIASRAGGSETRY

v_gene: TRBV12-3/TRBV12-4
abundance: .
CDR3aa: ASSQTTGYEQY

v_gene: TRBV7-3
abundance: .
CDR3aa: ASSLNHQDGETQY

v_gene: TRBV5-1
abundance: many
CDR3aa: ASSLGVRNTEAF

v_gene: TRBV28
abundance: .
CDR3aa: ASNKAGRTGTQY

v_gene: TRBV6-5
abundance: many
CDR3aa: ASKGQGGSGANVLT

v_gene: TRBV28
abundance: .
CDR3aa: ASTFQSETNGYT

v_gene: TRBV29-1
abundance: many
CDR3aa: SVEGNNEQY

v_gene: TRBV5-6
abundance: .
CDR3aa: ASSFSFSNEQF

v_gene: TRBV4-1
abundance: few
CDR3aa: ASSHLRGQFYGYT

v_gene: TRBV28
abundance: .
CDR3aa: ASSYRRARFNEKLF

v_gene: TRBV25-1
abundance: many
CDR3aa: ASSEWKLRGDSPLH

v_gene: TRBV5-1
abundance: few
CDR3aa: ASSLRTSGYEQY

v_gene: TRBV5-1
abundance: few
CDR3aa: ASSRTSGRDNEQF

v_gene: TRBV11-3
abundance: .
CDR3aa: ASSLDQGAFFYNEQF

v_gene: TRBV13
abundance: few
CDR3aa: ASSSDRGWDQPQH

v_gene: TRBV7-2
abundance: many
CDR3aa: ASSVNSNYGYT

v_gene: TRBV5-4
abundance: .
CDR3aa: ASSLRPAGNYEQY

v_gene: TRBV7-3
abundance: few
CDR3aa: ASSPGALQF

v_gene: TRBV5-1
abundance: .
CDR3aa: ASGTGGSYEQY

v_gene: TRBV5-1
abundance: few
CDR3aa: ASSSQPGTGFYGYT

v_gene: TRBV12-3/TRBV12-4
abundance: many
CDR3aa: ASSSGLAEY

v_gene: TRBV24-1
abundance: .
CDR3aa: ATSDRGQGRYEQY

v_gene: TRBV7-2
abundance: .
CDR3aa: ASSSQGGNTQY

v_gene: TRBV29-1
abundance: many
CDR3aa: SVEDGAGQNTGELF

v_gene: TRBV5-1
abundance: many
CDR3aa: ASSISGISGANVLT

v_gene: TRBV5-1
abundance: many
CDR3aa: ASSPGQHYGYT

v_gene: TRBV20-1
abundance: many
CDR3aa: SARDPQGAADTQY

v_gene: TRBV20-1
abundance: many
CDR3aa: SPLDNRGSEKQF

v_gene: TRBV24-1
abundance: medium-sized
CDR3aa: ATSDPGTAQETQY

v_gene: TRBV20-1
abundance: few
CDR3aa: SARVLLDTGELF

v_gene: TRBV5-1
abundance: once
CDR3aa: ASSLEGGTAYGYT

v_gene: TRBV6-6
abundance: .
CDR3aa: ASSKSQETQH

v_gene: TRBV28
abundance: .
CDR3aa: ASRRQGGGKSDTQY

v_gene: TRBV4-1
abundance: few
CDR3aa: ASSVDRSFSTDTQY

v_gene: TRBV12-3/TRBV12-4
abundance: .
CDR3aa: ASSFPPVAEQF

v_gene: TRBV4-3
abundance: many
CDR3aa: ASSQDQGRVEKLF

v_gene: TRBV5-5
abundance: many
CDR3aa: ASSYLNDRRYGYT

v_gene: TRBV2
abundance: .
CDR3aa: ASSGGQISTGTQY

v_gene: TRBV30
abundance: .
CDR3aa: AWDSGLGSNQPQH

v_gene: TRBV5-1
abundance: many
CDR3aa: ASSLVPGGDYGYT

v_gene: TRBV5-1
abundance: few
CDR3aa: ASSLGDRADTQY

v_gene: TRBV20-1
abundance: many
CDR3aa: SASPGRVDEQY

v_gene: TRBV20-1
abundance: many
CDR3aa: SARPPGDRGGYT

v_gene: TRBV7-2
abundance: .
CDR3aa: ASSLVLQGFAGANVLT

v_gene: TRBV5-1
abundance: many
CDR3aa: ASRDGSSYEQY

v_gene: TRBV7-8
abundance: .
CDR3aa: ASSLATGSETQY

v_gene: TRBV4-1
abundance: many
CDR3aa: ASSRTVNSNQPQH

v_gene: TRBV9
abundance: .
CDR3aa: ASSPLPRTGGNTIY

v_gene: TRBV6-1
abundance: few
CDR3aa: ASSERDRNSPLH